These 23 T cell receptor beta chains were all obtained from the same sample, sequenced in a study of low-dose radiotherapy and immunotherapy resistance in tumors. Sample time point: after trial treatment. The treatment denotes: LDRT plus nivolumab, ipilimumab, low-dose cyclophosphamide and aspirin (RACIN trial). Both TCRalpha and TCRbeta chains were reverse transcribed with V-gene-specific primers. TCR amplification involved approximately 20 PCR cycles with a constant-region primer and V-primer adapter. TCRdb passed the reads through MiXCR, listing each CDR3 protein once. The sample contains approximately 100,000 distinct CDR3 sequences, less than 25% of which appear only once. The sample in question was PBMCs, obtained after low-dose radiotherapy plus immunotherapy. Receptors were obtained from a male donor with prostate cancer.

The sample holds many counts of this clonotype. The gene calls are TRBV10-1 and TRBJ2-3; 9 positions agree with TRBD2. Germline V lookup: CDR1 WNHNN, CDR2 SYGVQD (reference sequence). Trimming took 3 bases from V and 0 from J; bases not matched to a gene: 7. The CDR3 contains 17 residues. DNA for the CDR3: TGCGCCAGCAGTGATAATAGCGGGGGTCCTAGCACAGATACGCAGTATTTT. Protein product: CASSDNSGGPSTDTQYF.

This clonotype appeared many times. V gene TRBV13 combines with J gene TRBJ2-4; a weak D match, TRBD2 (6 bases). V lost 4 bases to trimming and J lost 8 bases, with 15 bases between them. This CDR3 comprises 14 residues. The V gene's germline CDR1 is PRHDT and CDR2 FYEKMQ (reference sequence). CDR3: CASSSGSRRDIQYF. The DNA for the CDR3 is TGTGCCAGCAGCTCCGGGTCCAGGAGGGACATTCAGTACTTC.

In nucleotides, the CDR3 is TGTGCCAGCAGCTTCACCTTGGGGGTGCCAGATACGCAGTATTTT. Translating gives CASSFTLGVPDTQYF. The chain has TRBV5-4 and TRBJ2-3; the D gene could be TRBD1 or TRBD2 (5 bases each). CDR1 is SGHNT, CDR2 YYREEE, per germline (reference sequence). This CDR3 has 15 residues. The V gene lost 2 bases and the J gene lost 4 bases, with 14 bases spanning the gap.

This clonotype was counted ten times or more. This chain uses TRBV4-2 with TRBJ2-5; D is unclear. Germline assignment: CDR1 LGHNA and CDR2 YNFKEQ. Trimming shortened V by 0 bases and J by 0 bases, and 5 bases separated the two germline ends. CDR3 size: 14 residues. The CDR3 reads CASSQEAYQETQYF. The DNA for the CDR3 is TGTGCCAGCAGCCAAGAGGCGTACCAAGAGACCCAGTACTTC.

This clonotype was seen repeatedly, ten times or more. The V call is TRBV3-1, the J call TRBJ2-4; 8 bases agree with TRBD1. The CDR3 has 14 residues. The germline gives CDR1 LGHDT, CDR2 YNNKEL (reference sequence). V was clipped by 3 bases and J by 4 bases; unmatched bases: 2. The DNA of the CDR3 is TGTGCCAGCAGCCAGCAGGGGGCGAAAAACATTCAGTACTTC. Translating gives CASSQQGAKNIQYF.

Ten or more counts support this clonotype. The chain links TRBV11-2 to TRBJ2-1; 9 nucleotides agree with TRBD2. Germline V gene sequence: CDR1 SGHAT, CDR2 FQNNGV. This CDR3 comprises 16 residues. Trimming at V came to 1 base and at J to 2 bases, leaving 3 bases not matched to a gene. DNA for the CDR3: TGTGCCAGCAGCTTAGTACGCGGGGGGGCCTACAATGAGCAGTTCTTC. Its translation: CASSLVRGGAYNEQFF.

As concerns this clonotype: This is likely an artifact of a read error, given a far larger clone one base away. The CDR3 loop reads CAAEVGTSPEQFF. The CDR3 DNA sequence: TGTGCCGCTGAGGTCGGGACTAGTCCCGAGCAGTTCTTC. The chain uses TRBV6-1 and TRBJ2-1, with 8 bases aligning to TRBD2. CDR3 length: 13 amino acids. Germline V CDR1 and CDR2: MNHNS, SASEGT. The V gene end was trimmed by 11 bases and the J gene end by 10 bases; junction bases not matched to a gene: 13.

This clonotype was observed once. A clone one base away is much larger, so this may be a read error. CDR3 residues: CASSYQGFTETHYF. CDR3 coding DNA: TGTGCCAGCAGTTACCAGGGCTTCACAGAGACCCACTACTTC. This sequence joins TRBV6-5 and TRBJ2-5, with a weak D call TRBD1 (5 bases). This CDR3 is built from 14 residues. Germline assignment: CDR1 MNHEY and CDR2 SVGAGI.

Many counts were recorded for this clonotype. The CDR3, as DNA: TGCAGCGCAGGGGAGGCGGAAGGCTACGAGCAGTACTTC. Amino acids: CSAGEAEGYEQYF. The chain is built from TRBV29-1 and TRBJ2-7; either TRBD1 or TRBD2 may fit D (6 bases each). The V gene's germline CDR1 is SQVTM and CDR2 ANQGSEA. V was clipped by 7 bases and J by 3 bases, with 16 bases between them. CDR3 length: 13 residues.

J is TRBJ1-6 and V is TRBV5-1; D gene ambiguous. This CDR3 is built from 15 residues. V was cut by 0 bases and J by 7 bases, with 11 bases left in between. Germline assignment: CDR1 SGHRS and CDR2 YFSETQ. Here the CDR3 reads CASSLDTPGNSPLHF. The DNA for the CDR3 is TGCGCCAGCAGCTTGGACACCCCCGGCAATTCACCCCTCCACTTT.

This clonotype was seen repeatedly, ten times or more. The chain recombines TRBV7-8 with TRBJ2-5; 12 bases agree with TRBD2. The CDR3 covers 17 residues. V was clipped by 5 bases and J by 2 bases; unmatched bases: 9. The germline V gene has CDR1 SGHVS and CDR2 FQNEAQ. The CDR3 is CASSAQRLAGEQETQYF. The CDR3 nucleotides read TGTGCCAGCAGCGCGCAACGACTAGCGGGGGAACAAGAGACCCAGTACTTC.

Ten or more counts support this clonotype. The chain combines TRBV12-3 or TRBV12-4 with TRBJ1-5; D is possibly TRBD1 (5 bases). The CDR3 runs 16 residues. The ends were cut back, 4 bases at V and 2 bases at J, with 15 bases in the middle. CDR3 nucleotide sequence: TGTGCCAGCAGTTGGGGCCTGGTTTGGGGCAATCAGCCCCAGCATTTT. This translates into CASSWGLVWGNQPQHF.

This clonotype has a count of ten or more. The chain has TRBV29-1 and TRBJ1-5; D possibly corresponds to TRBD1 (5 bases). Germline V gene data show CDR1 as SQVTM and CDR2 as ANQGSEA. V dropped 6 bases and J dropped 2 bases, with 17 bases sitting between them. The CDR3 covers 15 residues. The CDR3 DNA follows: TGCAGCGTGGCGGAAGCCGGGGGAGGCAATCAGCCCCAGCATTTT. It specifies CSVAEAGGGNQPQHF.

The rearrangement uses TRBV4-2 and TRBJ2-2; 9 bases align to TRBD1. CDR3 length equals 17 residues. V gave up 0 bases and J gave up 6 bases; unmatched junction bases: 8. The germline gives CDR1 LGHNA, CDR2 YNFKEQ. The CDR3 coding sequence is TGTGCCAGCAGCCAAGATATCACAGGGGGCAAGTCCGGGGAGCTGTTTTTT. Protein product: CASSQDITGGKSGELFF.

This clonotype showed up just once. A far larger clone is one base from this, pointing to a likely read error. The V gene is TRBV6-1, the J gene TRBJ2-7; TRBD1 matches 9 bases. Unmatched junction bases numbered 12, after V lost 8 bases and J lost 7 bases. The CDR3 spans 14 residues. CDR1 is MNHNS, CDR2 SASEGT, per germline. The CDR3 DNA follows: TGTGCCAGCGGCACCCGGACAGGGGCGGGTGAGCAGTACTTC. Protein: CASGTRTGAGEQYF.

This clonotype was counted ten times or more. The V gene is TRBV6-2 or TRBV6-3, the J gene TRBJ1-5; the match to TRBD1 covers 8 bases. The CDR3 totals 16 residues. Germline assignment: CDR1 MNHEY and CDR2 SVGEGT. The junction had 12 bases not matched to a gene; V was cut back by 7 bases and J by 4 bases. For the CDR3, the DNA is TGTGCCAGCACCACGTGGGAGGGACAGGCTAATCAGCCCCAGCATTTT. Translating gives CASTTWEGQANQPQHF.

This clonotype was counted ten times or more. The gene calls are TRBV7-3 and TRBJ2-6, with D perhaps matching TRBD1 or TRBD2 (6 bases each). There are 17 residues in the CDR3. V lost 5 bases, J lost 1 base, and 15 bases lay in between. Looked up from germline, CDR1 is SGHTA and CDR2 is FQGTGA. The CDR3 coding sequence is TGTGCCAGCAGCCCCTGGGGGGCTAGTTCTGGGGCCAACGTCCTGACTTTC. This sequence encodes CASSPWGASSGANVLTF.

Ten or more counts support this clonotype. The chain recombines TRBV11-2 with TRBJ2-3, with 8 bases identical to TRBD1. The CDR3 totals 19 residues. V trimming: 4 bases; J trimming: 5 bases; junction bases outside the gene matches: 20. In germline, CDR1 is SGHAT, CDR2 FQNNGV. The CDR3 DNA reads TGTGCCAGCAGCTCTAGGTATTTTGCAGGGGGCCTTTCACAAGATACGCAGTATTTT. Translating it yields CASSSRYFAGGLSQDTQYF.

In its sample, this clonotype was seen many times. V is TRBV3-1 and J is TRBJ2-6; 7 bases are shared with TRBD1. The CDR3 has 16 amino acids. The J segment lost 0 bases and the V segment lost 3 bases, leaving 2 bases of the junction unmatched. Germline V gives CDR1 LGHDT, CDR2 YNNKEL (reference sequence). The CDR3 DNA follows: TGTGCCAGCAGCCAGGGACAGCACTCTGGGGCCAACGTCCTGACTTTC. As protein: CASSQGQHSGANVLTF.

This clonotype came up many times. V usage is TRBV2 and J usage is TRBJ2-5; 9 positions match TRBD1. Trimming took 6 bases from V and 1 from J; bases not matched to a gene: 3. Per the germline V gene, CDR1 is SNHLY and CDR2 is FYNNEI. The CDR3 loop spans 14 amino acids. Here the CDR3 DNA reads TGTGCCAGCAGCCAGACAGGGGGCCAAGAGACCCAGTACTTC. Encoded protein: CASSQTGGQETQYF.

This clonotype was seen ten or more times. The gene calls are TRBV5-1 and TRBJ2-3; 13 bases are shared with TRBD2. Per germline, CDR1 SGHRS and CDR2 YFSETQ. The CDR3 is made up of 17 amino acids. Unmatched junction bases numbered 4, after V lost 0 bases and J lost 3 bases. The CDR3 region is CASSLGLAGGGTDTQYF. The CDR3 bases are TGCGCCAGCAGCTTGGGACTAGCGGGGGGCGGGACAGATACGCAGTATTTT. The full variable domain, its missing parts supplied by reference TRBV5-1 and TRBJ2-3, is KAGVTQTPRYLIKTRGQQVTLSCSPISGHRSVSWYQQTPGQGLQFLFEYFSETQRNKGNFPGRFSGRQFSNSRSEMNVSTLELGDSALYLCASSLGLAGGGTDTQYFGPGTRLTVL.

This clonotype was seen many times. The J gene is TRBJ2-3, the V gene TRBV25-1, with D unresolved. V gave up 1 base and J gave up 0 bases, with 20 bases separating them. The CDR3 is 19 amino acids. Germline V gene data show CDR1 as MGHDK and CDR2 as SYGVNS. In DNA, the CDR3 is TGTGCCAGCAGTGAATTGGTTAGCCGCCCACAAACTAGCACAGATACGCAGTATTTT. Its protein is CASSELVSRPQTSTDTQYF.

The chain's CDR3 is CASSQEREREQFF. The CDR3 coding sequence is TGTGCCAGCAGCCAAGAAAGAGAACGTGAGCAGTTCTTC. This chain joins TRBV14 and TRBJ2-1; D is unclear. Germline values: CDR1 SGHDN, CDR2 FVKESK. V was pared by 0 bases and J by 9 bases, with 9 bases between. This CDR3 is built from 13 residues.